This T cell receptor (beta chain) was observed in a study of blood T cell repertoires in COVID-19 (TCRdb year 2020). Some background on the complete study: Collaborator samples came from the United States, Italy and Spain and covered acute and convalescent phases of COVID-19. Subjects who had been exposed to COVID-19, were actively infected with it, or had recovered from it provided the deeply sampled blood TCRbeta repertoires that made up the dataset. The repertoires were released in a freely available public database meant as a resource for research on the immune response to SARS-CoV-2. Where available, HLA class I and class II types were obtained from metadata supplied by the sample provider rather than from assay-based typing. The material from the prospective study consisted of cDNA or gDNA derived from T cells, B-cell-depleted T cells, or PBMCs. Sample metadata almost always included a de-identified subject ID, COVID-19 status, age in years and sex. The samples were drawn from the first 160 participants of the ongoing ImmuneRACE study and from under 1,500 subjects provided by 6 global collaborators.

The study at large found these results: Clinical and demographic metadata were provided uncurated, with the amount varying by source and participant.

On this clone: Its specific antigen is unknown. Base qualities are missing; no much larger clone stands one base away.

There are 15 amino acids in the CDR3, from cysteine to phenylalanine inclusive. CDR3 DNA only is kept here, 45 bases in frame from base 1. Germline trimming: 2 bases from V, 1 base from J; junction bases outside gene matches: 2. The germline V gene yields MNHEY for CDR1 and SVGEGT for CDR2. TCRbeta CDR3 regions were amplified from genomic DNA using the immunoSEQ Assay, a bias-controlled multiplex PCR. Concerning the study's data processing: Nucleated cell counts per sample were estimated from amplification of reference gene primers within the assay. To quantify the absolute abundance of each unique TCRbeta CDR3 rearrangement, sequence reads were collapsed and filtered. For each sample, productive Simpson clonality was calculated as the square root of Simpson's diversity index across productive rearrangements. Held by TCRdb, this immuneACCESS table contains in-frame sequences only and omits some clones. Under half of the omission traces to an unresolved V gene where checked; the cause of the rest is unknown. V and J calls plus clone size are reproduced from that table; the DNA served to infer D and trimming. The table for this sample lists 170,000 or so clones; around nine tenths of them were counted only once. The ten largest account for around 1% of the sample.

Another Seattle source contributed samples from volunteer blood donors who had recovered from COVID-19. The collaborating institutions used their own protocols to collect whole blood in K2EDTA tubes. For TCRbeta analysis, collaborators shipped samples as frozen whole blood, isolated PBMCs, or DNA extracted from either of those sample types. The chain uses TRBV6-2 or TRBV6-3 and TRBJ2-3; the central 8 bases match TRBD1. This TCR was sampled from a woman under 30 who had recovered from COVID-19. The source material was peripheral blood. The DNA sequence is as follows: TGTGCCAGCAGTTACACAGGGGGTCGCACAGATACGCAGTATTTT. This is translated as CASSYTGGRTDTQYF.